Following are 4 T cell receptor beta chains from one sample sequenced in a study of cytomegalovirus exposure and HLA in healthy donors. 60 Vbeta and 13 Jbeta primers were used in PCR. TCRdb's copy holds only in-frame clones and misses some; the assay was immunoSEQ multiplex PCR. The profile shows 140,000 or so clones, 84% of them singletons. What was sequenced was PBMCs. These receptors originate from a boy younger than 10 in good health and CMV-seronegative.

This chain joins TRBV5-8 and TRBJ1-5; 7 nucleotides agree with TRBD1. From germline, CDR1 is SGHTS and CDR2 YDEGEE. After removal of 0 bases from V and 6 bases from J, the junction contained 0 bases not matched to a gene. CDR3 length equals 13 residues. The CDR3, as DNA: TGTGCCAGCAGCTTGGGACAGGGTCAGCCCCAGCATTTT. Protein sequence: CASSLGQGQPQHF.

The chain joins TRBV5-6 to TRBJ1-1; 8 bases map to TRBD1. This CDR3 has 16 amino acids. V lost 4 bases, J lost 6 bases, and 14 bases stayed unmatched. Germline CDR1 reads SGHDT; CDR2 reads YYEEEE. The CDR3 nucleotides read TGTGCCAGCAGCCCCCTCGACAGGGGAACATCGGCTGAAGCTTTCTTT. Encoded protein: CASSPLDRGTSAEAFF.

The sample holds one count of this clone. This rearrangement joins TRBV19 to TRBJ2-5; possibly TRBD1 for D (5 bases). Germline V gene lookup returns CDR1 LNHDA and CDR2 SQIVND (reference sequence). Trimming shortened V by 3 bases and J by 1 base, and 12 bases separated the two germline ends. The CDR3 is 15 residues long. Here the CDR3 DNA reads TGTGCCAGTAGTATCCAGGGCCAGTTCCAAGAGACCCAGTACTTC. Encoded protein: CASSIQGQFQETQYF.

The rearrangement uses TRBV28 and TRBJ2-7; maybe TRBD2 (6 bases). This CDR3 has 14 residues. Per germline, CDR1 MDHEN and CDR2 SYDVKM. The ends were cut back, 9 bases at V and 7 bases at J, with 22 bases in the middle. The CDR3 DNA follows: TGTGCCAGATCCTTCAGTGGGGAGGTGAGGGAGCAGTACTTC. Protein: CARSFSGEVREQYF.